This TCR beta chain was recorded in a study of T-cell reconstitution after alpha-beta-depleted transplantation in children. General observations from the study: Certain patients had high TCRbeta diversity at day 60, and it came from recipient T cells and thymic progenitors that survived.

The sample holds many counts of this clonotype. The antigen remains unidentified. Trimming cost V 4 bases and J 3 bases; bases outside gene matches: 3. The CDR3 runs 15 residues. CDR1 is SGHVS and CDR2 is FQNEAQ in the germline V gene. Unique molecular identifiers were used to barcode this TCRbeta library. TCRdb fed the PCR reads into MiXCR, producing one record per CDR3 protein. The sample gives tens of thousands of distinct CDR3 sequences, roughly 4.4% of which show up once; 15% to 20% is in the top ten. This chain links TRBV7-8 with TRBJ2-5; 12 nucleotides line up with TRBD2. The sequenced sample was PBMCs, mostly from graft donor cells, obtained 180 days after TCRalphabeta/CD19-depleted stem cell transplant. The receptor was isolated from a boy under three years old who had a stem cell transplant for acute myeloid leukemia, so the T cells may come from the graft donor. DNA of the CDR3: TGTGCCAGCAGCTCCAGACTAGCGGGGGAAGAGACCCAGTACTTC. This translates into CASSSRLAGEETQYF.